The following is a T cell receptor beta chain sequence with its context. The sample belongs to a study of T cell changes during pregnancy in multiple sclerosis. Assay: immunoSEQ multiplex PCR; the TCRdb copy retains only in-frame clones and omits some. The sample lists about 38,000 clones, around nine tenths occurring once. The origin of this receptor is a female donor in good health, enrolled as a control in a pregnancy study. The sample in question was CD4+ T cells from peripheral blood mononuclear cells, obtained after pregnancy.

The DNA of the CDR3 is TGTGCCAGCAGGAGGACAGGGATAAGTGCGACTAATGAAAAACTGTTTTTT. Protein product: CASRRTGISATNEKLFF. The chain joins TRBV27 to TRBJ1-4, with 8 bases that match TRBD1. Germline CDR1 is MNHEY and CDR2 is SMNVEV (reference sequence). This CDR3 has 17 residues. V shed 6 bases and J 2 bases; nucleotides not matched to a gene: 11.